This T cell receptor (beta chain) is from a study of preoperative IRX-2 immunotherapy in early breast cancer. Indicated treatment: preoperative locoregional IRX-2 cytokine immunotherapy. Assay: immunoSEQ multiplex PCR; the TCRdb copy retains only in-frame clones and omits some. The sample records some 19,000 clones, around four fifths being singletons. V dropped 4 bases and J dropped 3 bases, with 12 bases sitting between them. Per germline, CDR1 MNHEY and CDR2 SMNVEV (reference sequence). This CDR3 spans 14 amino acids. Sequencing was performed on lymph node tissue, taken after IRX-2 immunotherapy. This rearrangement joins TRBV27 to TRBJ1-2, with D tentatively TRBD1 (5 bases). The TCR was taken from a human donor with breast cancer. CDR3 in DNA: TGTGCCAGCAGTTCCTGGGGGGGAGACTATGGCTACACCTTC. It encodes CASSSWGGDYGYTF.